One and the same sample provided the 11 T cell receptor beta chains below, sequenced in a study of blood T cell repertoires in COVID-19. The table came from immunoSEQ multiplex PCR; TCRdb's copy has only in-frame clones and leaves some out. The sample lists hundreds of thousands of clones, about nine tenths occurring once. Sequencing was done on a sample of peripheral blood. Receptors originate from a man aged 60-69 years who had recovered from COVID-19.

The V gene is TRBV6-5, the J gene TRBJ2-1; D is possibly TRBD1 (6 bases). V was trimmed by 2 bases and J by 6 bases, leaving 8 bases between them. The CDR3 consists of 13 residues. Looked up from germline, CDR1 is MNHEY and CDR2 is SVGAGI. CDR3 region: CASSYPRGNEQFF. CDR3 sequence (DNA): TGTGCCAGCAGTTACCCCAGGGGCAATGAGCAGTTCTTC.

This clone was counted a single time. The J gene is TRBJ2-6, the V gene TRBV28; perhaps TRBD1 as D (6 bases). V gave up 10 bases and J gave up 2 bases, with 9 bases separating them. The CDR3 sequence is 13 residues long. Germline CDR1 reads MDHEN; CDR2 reads SYDVKM. CDR3 nucleotide sequence: TGTGCCACAAGACAGGCTGGGGCCAACGTCCTGACTTTC. It translates to CATRQAGANVLTF.

V usage is TRBV19 and J usage is TRBJ2-1; 12 nucleotides match TRBD2. The CDR3 runs 15 residues. Germline CDR1 reads LNHDA; CDR2 reads SQIVND (reference sequence). V lost 6 bases to trimming and J lost 7 bases; unmatched junction nucleotides: 7. CDR3 in amino acids: CASSYPSGGGNEQFF. CDR3 in DNA: TGTGCCAGTAGCTACCCTAGCGGGGGGGGGAATGAGCAGTTCTTC.

Concerning this clone itself: This sample also contains other DNA sequences that code for the same CDR3. This sequence joins TRBV7-9 and TRBJ1-1; the match to TRBD1 covers 8 bases. From germline, CDR1 is SEHNR and CDR2 FQNEAQ (reference sequence). The CDR3 runs to 15 residues. The V and J ends lost 1 base and 1 base, in that order; junction bases with no gene match: 2. The CDR3: CASSLGDRGNTEAFF. The CDR3 DNA reads as TGTGCCAGCAGCTTAGGTGACAGGGGGAACACTGAAGCTTTCTTT.

The chain has TRBV3-1 (or the pseudogene TRBV3-2) and TRBJ1-6; D is possibly TRBD1 (6 bases). CDR3 size: 17 residues. The germline gives CDR1 LGHDT, CDR2 YNNKEL (reference sequence). V was pared by 4 bases and J by 5 bases, with 18 bases between. Written as DNA, the CDR3 is TGTGCCAGCAGCCCCCGGACAGCCTTTTCACATAATTCACCCCTCCACTTT. The encoded protein is CASSPRTAFSHNSPLHF.

CDR3 in amino acids: CASSLGQSNQPQHF. CDR3 bases: TGTGCCAGCAGTTTAGGACAGAGCAATCAGCCCCAGCATTTT. J is TRBJ1-5 and V is TRBV28, with D possibly TRBD1 on 6 matching bases. V was trimmed by 2 bases and J by 1 base, leaving 6 bases between them. The CDR3 totals 14 residues. Germline CDR1 MDHEN, CDR2 SYDVKM.

The rearrangement uses TRBV5-6 and TRBJ2-7; 7 bases are shared with TRBD2. After removal of 0 bases from V and 5 bases from J, the junction contained 11 bases not matched to a gene. Germline CDR1 is SGHDT and CDR2 is YYEEEE. The CDR3 runs 16 residues. CDR3 amino acids: CASSLDWRGREDEQYF. CDR3 in DNA: TGTGCCAGCAGCTTGGATTGGAGGGGCCGGGAGGACGAGCAGTACTTC.

The CDR3 DNA follows: TGTGCCAGCAGTCCCCGCGGGGGTGACTATGGCTACACCTTC. Amino acid sequence: CASSPRGGDYGYTF. The genes are TRBV2 and TRBJ1-2; possibly TRBD1 for D (5 bases). This CDR3 contains 14 residues. V dropped 5 bases and J dropped 3 bases, with 13 bases sitting between them. The germline gives CDR1 SNHLY, CDR2 FYNNEI.

The CDR3 DNA follows: TGTGCCACCAGTGTGCCTAGCGGCCCACTCGGGAATGAGCAGTTCTTC. The encoded protein is CATSVPSGPLGNEQFF. The chain employs TRBV24-1 and TRBJ2-1; 7 positions match TRBD2. Trimming took 5 bases from V and 7 from J; bases not matched to a gene: 13. Germline CDR1 and CDR2: KGHDR and SFDVKD. CDR3 length: 16 residues.

The chain joins TRBV9 to TRBJ1-5; D perhaps matches TRBD1 (5 bases). Trimming took 4 bases from V and 2 from J, leaving 10 bases between them. Germline values: CDR1 SGDLS, CDR2 YYNGEE. This CDR3 spans 14 amino acids. CDR3 nucleotides: TGTGCCAGCAGCTTGACAGCAGGCAATCAGCCCCAGCATTTT. Amino acids: CASSLTAGNQPQHF.

V and J are TRBV20-1 and TRBJ2-7, with TRBD2 matching 11 bases. The germline gives CDR1 DFQATT, CDR2 SNEGSKA (reference sequence). The trim removed 4 bases at V and 4 bases at J, leaving 18 bases unmatched. The CDR3 runs to 18 residues. CDR3 amino acids: CSANDPSASGGTFYEQYF. CDR3 sequence (DNA): TGCAGTGCTAATGACCCATCTGCTAGCGGGGGGACATTTTACGAGCAGTACTTC.